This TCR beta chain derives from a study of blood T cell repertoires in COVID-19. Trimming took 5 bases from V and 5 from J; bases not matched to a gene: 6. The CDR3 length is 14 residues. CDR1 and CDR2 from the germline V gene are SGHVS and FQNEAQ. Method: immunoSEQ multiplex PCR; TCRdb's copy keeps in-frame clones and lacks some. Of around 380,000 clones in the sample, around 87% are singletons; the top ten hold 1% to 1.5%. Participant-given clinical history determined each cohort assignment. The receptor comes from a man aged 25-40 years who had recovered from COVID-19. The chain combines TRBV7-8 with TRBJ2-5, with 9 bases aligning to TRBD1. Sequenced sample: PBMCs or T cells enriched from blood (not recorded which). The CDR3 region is CASSQQGAGETQYF. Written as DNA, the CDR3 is TGTGCCAGCAGCCAACAGGGGGCGGGTGAGACCCAGTACTTC. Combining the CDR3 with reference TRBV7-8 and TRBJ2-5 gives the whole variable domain GAGVSQSPRYKVAKRGQDVALRCDPISGHVSLFWYQQALGQGPEFLTYFQNEAQLDKSGLPSDRFFAERPEGSVSTLKIQRTQQEDSAVYLCASSQQGAGETQYFGPGTRLLVL.